Included here is one T cell receptor (beta chain) sequence, with context. Its antigen remains unidentified. No per-base quality is available; no much larger clone lies one base away. This record comes from a study of blood T cell repertoires in COVID-19 (TCRdb year 2020). Study-wide context: The collaborator samples originated in the United States, Italy and Spain and spanned the acute and convalescent phases of COVID-19. The sample metadata nearly always contained a de-identified subject ID, COVID-19 status, age in years and sex. The dataset comprised deeply sampled blood TCRbeta repertoires from subjects exposed to, actively infected with, or recovered from COVID-19. HLA class I and class II types, where available, came from metadata supplied by the sample provider rather than from assay-based typing. The samples were drawn from two sources: the first 160 participants of the ongoing ImmuneRACE study, and 950 to 1,500 subjects contributed by 6 global collaborators. The repertoires were released in a freely available public database meant as a resource for research on the immune response to SARS-CoV-2. The prospective study material was composed of cDNA or gDNA derived from T cells, B-cell-depleted T cells, or PBMCs. On the study overall, not on this receptor specifically: The amount of clinical and demographic metadata varied by source and participant and was provided uncurated.

Each collaborating institution followed its own protocols to collect whole blood in K2EDTA tubes. For TCRbeta analysis, collaborators shipped samples in one of three forms: frozen whole blood, isolated PBMCs, or DNA extracted from either of those sample types. The immunoSEQ Assay, a bias-controlled multiplex PCR, was used to amplify TCRbeta CDR3 regions from genomic DNA. The authors' pipeline ran thus. Nucleated cell counts per sample were estimated from amplification of reference gene primers within the assay. To quantify the absolute abundance of each unique TCRbeta CDR3 rearrangement, sequence reads were collapsed and filtered. Productive Simpson clonality was computed per sample as the square root of Simpson's diversity index over productive rearrangements. TCRdb obtained this table from immuneACCESS and retained in-frame rearrangements with V and J assigned. These tables miss some clones; where compared with another copy, unresolved V genes account for less than half of the shortfall, and the remainder is unexplained. That table furnishes V, J and clone size, whereas the DNA furnished D and trimming. This sample comprises just over 300,000 clones, roughly nine tenths of them detected only once. The ten largest clones take up about 2% of the sample.

The CDR3 goes from the cysteine to the phenylalanine over 13 residues. Just the 39-base CDR3 DNA is kept, in frame starting at base 1. CDR1 and CDR2, per the germline V gene, are SNHLY and FYNNEI. The V and J ends are trimmed by 4 bases and 8 bases, leaving 12 bases between them. In this chain, TRBV2 is recombined with TRBJ2-1, with a weak D call of TRBD2 (5 bases match). Sequenced sample: peripheral blood. The receptor comes from a man aged 18 to 29 with active or convalescent COVID-19. The CDR3 protein: CASSVEGRDEQFF. The DNA is as follows: TGTGCCAGCAGTGTCGAGGGAAGGGATGAGCAGTTCTTC.